This TCR beta chain was observed in a study of PD-1 blockade in classical Hodgkin lymphoma. Study observations and caveats: Individuals initiating nivolumab under 1 year after ASCT were excluded. For complete responders, baseline diversity was comparable to that of newly diagnosed patients.

As regards this clone: Its cognate antigen is unknown.

This CDR3 is 15 amino acids long. Following autologous stem cell transplantation, relapse occurred in every patient, and exposure to brentuximab vedotin varied. Profiled with immunoSEQ multiplex PCR; TCRdb holds only in-frame clones, not every one. The repertoire includes 100,000 or so clones, more than 85% of them detected once, and approximately 6.3% sits in the top ten. The TCR originated in a human donor with classical Hodgkin lymphoma. The sequenced sample was peripheral blood mononuclear cells (PBMCs), obtained before the second cycle of nivolumab. V and J are TRBV21-1 and TRBJ1-2. TRBV21-1 is a listed pseudogene. The CDR3 loop reads CASSDKGGVRPGYTF. For the CDR3, the DNA is TGTGCCAGCAGCGACAAGGGGGGGGTGCGGCCTGGCTACACCTTC.